This TCR beta chain was found in a study of T cells in Graves' hyperthyroidism and ophthalmopathy. TCR beta CDR3 region amplification was performed from RNA transcripts. TCR CDR3 regions were first amplified by RT-PCR with HTBI primers. TCRdb reanalysed the multiplex PCR reads using MiXCR and keeps one entry per CDR3 protein. The data show around 760,000 distinct CDR3 sequences, under 45% seen once. The J segment lost 7 bases and the V segment lost 2 bases, leaving 6 bases of the junction unmatched. The CDR3 consists of 15 residues. The sequence was collected from a woman in her thirties or forties with Graves' hyperthyroidism. Sequenced material: blood. The V call is TRBV12-3 or TRBV12-4, the J call TRBJ2-7, with 12 positions matching TRBD1. This CDR3 reads CASSLLGQGAQEQYF. Here the CDR3 DNA reads TGTGCCAGCAGTTTATTGGGACAGGGGGCTCAGGAGCAGTACTTC.